This T cell receptor (beta chain) is from a study of T cell clonotyping in hematopoietic cell transplantation (dated by TCRdb to the early 2020s). About the investigation overall: Recipient samples taken before transplant were collected after cytoreduction. Patients were recruited between September 2015 and 2017 and followed until late 2020 or death. A total of under 150 blood samples were collected in the study from 35 to 45 consecutive transplant recipients and their related donors.

Read against the paper, the sample's time point label means: recipient sample about 28 days before transplant, after cytoreduction. Blood samples were obtained from recipients approximately 28 days before transplant and at days 30, 100 and 180 after transplant. Nuclei Lysis Solution was used to extract genomic DNA from fresh or cryopreserved unfractionated peripheral blood mononuclear cells. Concerning this clone itself: Its antigen has not been determined. Nothing much larger sits one base from this clone, and base qualities are not available.

The immunoSEQ assay, a bias-controlled multiplex PCR using V- and J-specific primers, was used to amplify TCR beta CDR3 regions from genomic DNA. A second PCR step added a proprietary barcode and Illumina adapter sequences to the CDR3 amplicons. An Illumina MiSeq instrument was used for sequencing of the CDR3 libraries. On the authors' methods: Export and quality control were performed with immunoSEQ Analyzer 3.0, and downstream analyses were performed with R Bioconductor and Immunarch. Only productive rearrangements within the normalized downsampled data set were used in the calculation of repertoire metrics. In the normalized cohort, a clonotype counted as pathologically expanded if the clonotype was larger than 5 templates. The Inverse Simpson Index served as the measure of repertoire diversity. The non-normalized data set was used for CMV-specificity analyses so that all clonotypes could be captured. TCRdb took over this immuneACCESS table, retaining in-frame rearrangements with V and J assigned. Such tables are incomplete; in checked studies, under half of the missing clones stem from an unresolved V gene, and the remainder is unexplained. The V and J calls and the clone size are those of that table, but D and trimming were determined from the DNA. A total of approximately 30,000 clones appear in this sample, under 90% of them only once. Clones ranked in the top ten supply less than 2% of the sample.

The investigation overall reported the following: Sample size was limited, and cells were not sorted, so CD4 and CD8 repertoire contributions could not be separated. Recipient TCR diversity fell after transplant, with pathologically expanded clonotypes rising progressively from day 30 to day 180. Only a small fraction of recipient repertoires overlapped donor repertoires, with over 97% appearing de novo at the given depth. Donor and pretransplant recipient Inverse Simpson Index values predicted broader posttransplant TCR repertoire diversity.

CDR1 is given as SNHLY and CDR2 as FYNNEI, both from the germline V gene. The cysteine opens and the phenylalanine closes a CDR3 of 15 amino acids. Only the CDR3 region is kept as DNA, spanning 45 bases read in frame from base 1. V is reduced by 4 bases and J by 3 bases, leaving a spacing of 15 bases between them. The rearranged chain carries TRBV2 and TRBJ1-1; no D gene is confidently identified. The receptor was derived from a man aged 40-50 years with acute myeloid leukemia. Some clones in this sample may be carry-over from other donors' samples. The source material was peripheral blood mononuclear cells, sampled before stem cell transplant. At the DNA level, the sequence is TGTGCCAGCAGTGTGGGCACCGCGAGGGACACTGAAGCTTTCTTT. Its amino acids are CASSVGTARDTEAFF.